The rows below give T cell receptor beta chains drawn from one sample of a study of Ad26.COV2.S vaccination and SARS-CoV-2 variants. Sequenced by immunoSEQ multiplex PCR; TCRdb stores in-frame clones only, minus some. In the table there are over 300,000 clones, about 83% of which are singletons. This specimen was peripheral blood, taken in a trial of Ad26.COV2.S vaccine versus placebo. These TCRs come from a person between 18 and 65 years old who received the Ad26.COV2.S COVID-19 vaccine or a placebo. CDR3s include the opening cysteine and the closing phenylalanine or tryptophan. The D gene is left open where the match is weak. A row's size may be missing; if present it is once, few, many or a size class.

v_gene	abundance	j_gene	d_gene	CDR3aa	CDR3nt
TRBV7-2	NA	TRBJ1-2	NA	CASSPRQGKDGYTF	TGTGCCAGCAGCCCACGGCAGGGAAAAGATGGCTACACCTTC
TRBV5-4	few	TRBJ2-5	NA	CASSVGGADQETQYF	TGTGCCAGCAGCGTGGGCGGAGCTGACCAAGAGACCCAGTACTTC
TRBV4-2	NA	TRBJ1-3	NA	CASSQDGRGINTIYF	TGTGCCAGCAGCCAAGACGGGAGGGGCATAAACACCATATATTTT
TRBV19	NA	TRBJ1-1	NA	CASTPGGWNTEAFF	TGTGCCAGTACCCCCGGGGGGTGGAACACTGAAGCTTTCTTT
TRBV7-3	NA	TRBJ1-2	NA	CASSSTGSDYGYTF	TGTGCCAGCAGCTCCACAGGGTCTGACTATGGCTACACCTTC
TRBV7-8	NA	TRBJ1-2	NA	CASRPDTLGGYTF	TGTGCCAGCAGACCCGACACCTTGGGCGGCTACACCTTC
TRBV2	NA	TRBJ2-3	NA	CASRRDISPSTDTQYF	TGTGCCAGCAGGCGGGACATCTCCCCTAGCACAGATACGCAGTATTTT
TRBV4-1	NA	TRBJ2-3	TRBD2	CASSQDTAGGRDTQYF	TGCGCCAGCAGCCAAGACACAGCGGGGGGCCGAGATACGCAGTATTTT
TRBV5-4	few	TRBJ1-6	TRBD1	CASSARQGLNSPLHF	TGTGCCAGCAGCGCTAGACAGGGTTTGAATTCACCCCTCCACTTT
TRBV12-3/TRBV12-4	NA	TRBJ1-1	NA	CASRPGQGAEAFF	TGTGCCAGCAGGCCTGGACAAGGGGCTGAAGCTTTCTTT
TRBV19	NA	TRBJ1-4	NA	CASTPRAASGKLFF	TGTGCCAGTACCCCGCGGGCGGCTTCGGGAAAACTGTTTTTT
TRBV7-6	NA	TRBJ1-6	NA	CASSLVMGSYNSPLHF	TGTGCCAGCAGCTTAGTGATGGGCTCCTATAATTCACCCCTCCACTTT
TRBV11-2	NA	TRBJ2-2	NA	CASSLSVGSGELFF	TGTGCCAGCAGCTTGTCCGTGGGATCCGGGGAGCTGTTTTTT
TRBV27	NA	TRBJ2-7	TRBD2	CASRLSGGSYEQYF	TGTGCCAGCAGGCTTAGCGGGGGCTCCTACGAGCAGTACTTC
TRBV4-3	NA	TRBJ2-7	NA	CASSQGPTETYEQYF	TGCGCCAGCAGCCAAGGTCCGACAGAGACCTACGAGCAGTACTTC
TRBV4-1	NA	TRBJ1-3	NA	CASSQLVGSGNTIYF	TGCGCCAGCAGCCAACTGGTGGGGTCTGGAAACACCATATATTTT
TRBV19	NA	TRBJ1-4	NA	CASSGNSNEKLFF	TGTGCCAGTAGTGGGAACTCTAATGAAAAACTGTTTTTT
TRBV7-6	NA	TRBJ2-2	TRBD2	CASSYRLAGGSGELFF	TGTGCCAGCAGCTACCGACTAGCGGGAGGTTCCGGGGAGCTGTTTTTT
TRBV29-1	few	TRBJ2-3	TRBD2	CSVEKWDGRDYTDTQYF	TGCAGCGTTGAAAAATGGGACGGGAGGGACTACACAGATACGCAGTATTTT
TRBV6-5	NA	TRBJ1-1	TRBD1	CASRRQGAEAFF	TGTGCCAGCAGGAGACAGGGCGCTGAAGCTTTCTTT
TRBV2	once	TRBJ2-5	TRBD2	CASSPEGLAGGETQYF	TGTGCCAGCAGTCCAGAAGGACTAGCGGGGGGGGAGACCCAGTACTTC
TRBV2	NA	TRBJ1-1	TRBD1	CASYPPSRTGPTEAFF	TGTGCCAGCTATCCCCCCTCACGGACAGGGCCCACTGAAGCTTTCTTT
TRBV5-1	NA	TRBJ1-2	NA	CASSFGLGVNNYGYTF	TGCGCCAGCAGCTTCGGCCTGGGAGTGAATAACTATGGCTACACCTTC
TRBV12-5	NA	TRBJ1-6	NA	CASGLPPLNNSPLHF	TGTGCTAGTGGTTTGCCCCCCTTGAATAATTCACCCCTCCACTTT
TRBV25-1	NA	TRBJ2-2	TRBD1	CASSGRTGYGSGELFF	TGTGCCAGCAGTGGAAGGACAGGGTATGGGTCCGGGGAGCTGTTTTTT
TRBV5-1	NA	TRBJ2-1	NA	CASSLLVDNEQFF	TGCGCCAGCAGCTTGCTAGTGGACAATGAGCAGTTCTTC